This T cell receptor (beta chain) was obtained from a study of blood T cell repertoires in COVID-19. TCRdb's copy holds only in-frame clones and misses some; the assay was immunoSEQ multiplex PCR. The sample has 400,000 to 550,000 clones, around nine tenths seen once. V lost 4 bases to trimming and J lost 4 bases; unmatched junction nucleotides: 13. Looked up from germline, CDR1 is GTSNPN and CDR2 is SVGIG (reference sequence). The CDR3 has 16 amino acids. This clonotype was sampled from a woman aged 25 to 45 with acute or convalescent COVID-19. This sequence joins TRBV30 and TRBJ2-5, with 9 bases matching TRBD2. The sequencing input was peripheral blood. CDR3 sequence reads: CAWTSDVAGGRETQYF. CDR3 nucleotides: TGTGCCTGGACTTCTGATGTGGCGGGGGGGCGAGAGACCCAGTACTTC.